This entry describes one TCR beta chain. Its antigen is unknown. The data were taken from a study of cytomegalovirus exposure and HLA in healthy donors. Whole-study context: Unique TCR beta sequences numbering 120 million or so came from around 180 million T cells in an earlier analysis.

The study, taken as a whole, reports: There were 150 or so TCR beta chains listed as cytomegalovirus-associated. Later analysis associated a missense DCLRE1C variant with TCR beta V- and J-gene trimming. Presence/absence results assume similar sequencing depth per donor, which may not hold.

A multiplex PCR was run with 60 Vbeta primers and 13 Jbeta primers. The table came from immunoSEQ multiplex PCR; TCRdb's copy has only in-frame clones and leaves some out. The data show around 180,000 clones, approximately 80% seen once. The germline gives CDR1 LGHNA, CDR2 YSLEER. V shed 4 bases, J shed 5 bases, and the junction held 13 bases outside the gene matches. The CDR3 length is 19 residues. The clonotype was recovered from a male donor in good health and CMV-seronegative. The gene calls are TRBV4-3 and TRBJ2-5; 16 bases map to TRBD2. Sequenced input: PBMCs. CDR3 in amino acids: CASSPQRSGTSGRGETQYF. In nucleotides, the CDR3 is TGCGCCAGCAGCCCCCAGCGGTCAGGGACTAGCGGGAGGGGGGAGACCCAGTACTTC.